A single sample is the source of the 26 T cell receptor beta chains below, sequenced in a study of T cell changes during pregnancy in multiple sclerosis. Profiled with immunoSEQ multiplex PCR; TCRdb holds only in-frame clones, not every one. The sample lists about 110,000 clones, roughly nine tenths occurring once. Material: peripheral blood, obtained before pregnancy. The receptor set was obtained from a female donor with multiple sclerosis, enrolled in a pregnancy study.

The V call is TRBV7-2, the J call TRBJ1-5; D not resolved. Trimming removed 3 bases from V and 7 bases from J, with 13 bases in between. The CDR3 consists of 14 residues. Germline CDR1 is SGHTA and CDR2 is FQGNSA. The CDR3 nucleotides read TGTGCCAGCAGCTTCTTACCTCGGTCCCAGCCCCAGCATTTT. This sequence encodes CASSFLPRSQPQHF.

V is TRBV4-3 and J is TRBJ1-1; D remains unclear. The V gene lost 5 bases and the J gene lost 0 bases, with 19 bases spanning the gap. This CDR3 is 17 amino acids long. Germline CDR1 is LGHNA and CDR2 is YSLEER. The CDR3 spells CASSGSILGELNTEAFF. CDR3 sequence (DNA): TGCGCCAGCAGCGGCTCAATCCTCGGGGAACTGAACACTGAAGCTTTCTTT.

This clone occurred once. CDR3 in DNA: TGTGCCAGTAGTATCGGCGCGGGAGGACACAATGAGCAGTTCTTC. Translation: CASSIGAGGHNEQFF. The genes are TRBV19 and TRBJ2-1; TRBD2 matches 8 bases. CDR1 and CDR2 (germline): LNHDA, SQIVND (reference sequence). With V trimmed by 3 bases and J by 5 bases, 6 bases remained unmatched. The CDR3 runs 15 residues.

The chain carries TRBV2 and TRBJ2-5; 14 bases fit TRBD2. Germline V CDR1 and CDR2: SNHLY, FYNNEI. CDR3 size: 17 residues. With V trimmed by 2 bases and J by 2 bases, 4 bases remained unmatched. CDR3 in amino acids: CASSERRLAGGQETQYF. CDR3 nucleotide sequence: TGTGCCAGCAGTGAAAGGCGACTAGCGGGGGGGCAAGAGACCCAGTACTTC.

J is TRBJ2-5 and V is TRBV5-4; the D gene is possibly TRBD1 (6 bases). Trimming stripped 1 base from V and 2 bases from J, with 9 bases between. Looked up from germline, CDR1 is SGHNT and CDR2 is YYREEE (reference sequence). This CDR3 comprises 14 residues. The CDR3 nucleotides read TGTGCCAGCAGCTTGCGGACAGCTCAAGAGACCCAGTACTTC. Translated, it gives CASSLRTAQETQYF.

V and J are TRBV28 and TRBJ2-7, with 7 bases lining up with TRBD2. V dropped 5 bases and J dropped 7; count of bases not matched to a gene: 20. Germline V gene sequence: CDR1 MDHEN, CDR2 SYDVKM. The CDR3 runs to 17 residues. The CDR3 nucleotides read TGTGCCAGCAGTCCCCTTGAGTTGGGCGGGAGAGGTGGAGAGCAGTACTTC. Its protein product is CASSPLELGGRGGEQYF.

This rearrangement joins TRBV6-1 to TRBJ1-1; D call uncertain. The length of the CDR3 is 11 residues. CDR1 and CDR2 (germline): MNHNS, SASEGT. The germline V and J ends were trimmed by 7 bases and 3 bases, with 6 bases remaining between them. Here the CDR3 DNA reads TGTGCCAGCAAAGCTGACACTGAAGCTTTCTTT. Translation gives CASKADTEAFF.

V is TRBV7-2 and J is TRBJ1-3; 7 nucleotides match TRBD1. Germline CDR1 reads SGHTA; CDR2 reads FQGNSA. V was pared by 5 bases and J by 0 bases, with 4 bases of the junction left unmatched. The CDR3 runs to 15 residues. The CDR3 DNA follows: TGTGCCAGCAGCCAGGACAGGAACTCTGGAAACACCATATATTTT. Translation: CASSQDRNSGNTIYF.

J is TRBJ1-3 and V is TRBV19; 7 bases align to TRBD1. The CDR3 sequence is 16 residues long. Trimming at V came to 3 bases and at J to 2 bases, leaving 7 bases not matched to a gene. CDR1 LNHDA and CDR2 SQIVND come from the germline V gene (reference sequence). The DNA for the CDR3 is TGTGCCAGTAGTATCATGCCAGGGGGAGCTGGAAACACCATATATTTT. This encodes CASSIMPGGAGNTIYF.

The chain is built from TRBV9 and TRBJ2-2, with 7 bases identical to TRBD2. V was clipped by 10 bases and J by 4 bases; unmatched bases: 10. The CDR3 extends over 14 amino acids. Germline CDR1 SGDLS, CDR2 YYNGEE. DNA for the CDR3: TGTGCCTCCAACGGCGGGGGAGCCACCGGGGAGCTGTTTTTT. The encoded protein is CASNGGGATGELFF.

This chain links TRBV6-5 with TRBJ2-1; no clear D. The CDR3 is 14 residues long. Germline CDR1 and CDR2: MNHEY and SVGAGI. V was cut by 2 bases and J by 4 bases, with 9 bases left in between. CDR3 sequence: CASSYLGGYNEQFF. CDR3 DNA sequence: TGTGCCAGCAGTTACCTAGGCGGATACAATGAGCAGTTCTTC.

The V and J genes are TRBV13 and TRBJ2-1, with D possibly being TRBD1 (5 bases). The CDR3 is made up of 12 amino acids. Germline CDR1 is PRHDT and CDR2 is FYEKMQ (reference sequence). The V and J ends lost 5 bases and 7 bases respectively, with 9 bases between them. The DNA for the CDR3 is TGTGCCAGCAGCGCAGGGTGGAATGAGCAGTTCTTC. It codes for CASSAGWNEQFF.

Written as DNA, the CDR3 is TGTGCCAGCAGTGAAGGACTAGCGGGCTCCTACGAGCAGTACTTC. This codes for CASSEGLAGSYEQYF. The chain uses TRBV6-1 and TRBJ2-7; the match to TRBD2 covers 10 bases. Trimming cost V 1 base and J 0 bases; bases outside gene matches: 0. CDR1 is MNHNS, CDR2 SASEGT, per germline. The CDR3 is 15 amino acids.

The rearrangement joins TRBV30 to TRBJ1-6; no clear D gene. This CDR3 region has 12 residues. Germline V gene data show CDR1 as GTSNPN and CDR2 as SVGIG (reference sequence). V was pared by 4 bases and J by 8 bases, with 9 bases between. CDR3 in amino acids: CAWTEGHSPLHF. The CDR3 bases are TGTGCCTGGACCGAGGGTCATTCACCCCTCCACTTT.

The chain has TRBV9 and TRBJ2-3, with TRBD1 matching over 9 bases. Losses at the gene ends were 3 bases for V and 6 bases for J; bases not matched to a gene: 14. The CDR3 is made up of 17 amino acids. Germline V gene lookup returns CDR1 SGDLS and CDR2 YYNGEE. The CDR3, as DNA: TGTGCCAGCAGCGCCCCAAGAAAGGACAGGGGTGCTGATACGCAGTATTTT. Its translation is CASSAPRKDRGADTQYF.

This clone came up a few times. This chain links TRBV28 with TRBJ1-2; TRBD1 matches 7 bases. There are 12 residues in the CDR3. V shed 8 bases, J shed 8 bases, and the junction held 8 bases outside the gene matches. Germline CDR1 and CDR2: MDHEN and SYDVKM. The DNA for the CDR3 is TGTGCCAGCCAGACAGGGTTATGGGGCTACACCTTC. This gives the protein CASQTGLWGYTF.

This chain uses TRBV28 with TRBJ2-4, with a possible D match to TRBD1 (6 bases). CDR1 is MDHEN and CDR2 is SYDVKM in the germline V gene. CDR3 length: 16 amino acids. Trimming shortened V by 6 bases and J by 2 bases, and 17 bases separated the two germline ends. CDR3 sequence reads: CASSFPPGEPKNIQYF. The CDR3 bases are TGTGCCAGCAGCTTCCCTCCAGGGGAACCCAAAAACATTCAGTACTTC. Complete variable domain (other parts from reference TRBV28 and TRBJ2-4): DVKVTQSSRYLVKRTGEKVFLECVQDMDHENMFWYRQDPGLGLRLIYFSYDVKMKEKGDIPEGYSVSREKKERFSLILESASTNQTSMYLCASSFPPGEPKNIQYFGAGTRLSVL.

The CDR3 DNA reads TGTGCCAGCAGATACAACCTACCGGGAGATGGGGATGAGCAGTTCTTC. Its protein is CASRYNLPGDGDEQFF. The rearrangement uses TRBV27 and TRBJ2-1; D possibly corresponds to TRBD2 (6 bases). The CDR3 extends over 16 amino acids. The germline CDR1 and CDR2 sequences are MNHEY and SMNVEV (reference sequence). With 6 bases removed from V and 8 bases from J, the gap between germline ends came to 23 bases.

This clone was found a few times. The V call is TRBV6-6, the J call TRBJ1-2; the match to TRBD1 covers 7 bases. This CDR3 region has 14 residues. Germline CDR1 and CDR2: MNHNY and SVGAGI (reference sequence). The ends lost 0 bases at V and 8 bases at J; junction bases unmatched: 6. CDR3 sequence: CASSYSDRVYGYTF. CDR3 in DNA: TGTGCCAGCAGTTACTCCGACAGGGTTTACGGCTACACCTTC.

Written as DNA, the CDR3 is TGTGCCAGCAGCTTAGAGTTGGGTCCGGGCCAGGGAGAGCAGTTCTTC. Protein sequence: CASSLELGPGQGEQFF. This rearrangement joins TRBV7-2 to TRBJ2-1; TRBD1 is a possible D gene (5 bases). The CDR3 covers 16 residues. Trimming pared 1 base from V and 10 bases from J, leaving 20 bases between. The germline V gene encodes CDR1 SGHTA and CDR2 FQGNSA.

The chain carries TRBV7-2 and TRBJ2-5; a possible D gene is TRBD2 (5 bases). CDR1 is SGHTA and CDR2 is FQGNSA in the germline V gene. Trimming removed 1 base from V and 7 bases from J, with 13 bases in between. This CDR3 is built from 14 residues. DNA for the CDR3: TGTGCCAGCAGCTTAGGGAGTAGCGACTGGACCCAGTACTTC. As protein: CASSLGSSDWTQYF. The full variable domain, in which reference TRBV7-2 and TRBJ2-5 provide the parts outside the CDR3, is GAGVSQSPSNKVTEKGKDVELRCDPISGHTALYWYRQSLGQGLEFLIYFQGNSAPDKSGLPSDRFSAERTGGSVSTLTIQRTQQEDSAVYLCASSLGSSDWTQYFGPGTRLLVL.

V usage is TRBV30 and J usage is TRBJ1-3; D is perhaps TRBD1 (5 bases). The germline CDR1 and CDR2 sequences are GTSNPN and SVGIG (reference sequence). Trimming cost V 0 bases and J 0 bases, with 9 bases left between them. CDR3 length equals 15 residues. As DNA, the CDR3 is TGTGCCTGGAGTGTGGGACTGACCTCTGGAAACACCATATATTTT. It is translated as CAWSVGLTSGNTIYF. Filled out from reference TRBV30 and TRBJ1-3, the complete variable domain reads SQTIHQWPATLVQPVGSPLSLECTVEGTSNPNLYWYRQAAGRGLQLLFYSVGIGQISSEVPQNLSASRPQDRQFILSSKKLLLSDSGFYLCAWSVGLTSGNTIYFGEGSWLTVV.

The genes are TRBV9 and TRBJ1-3, with no clear D. The V end was cut by 3 bases, the J end by 10 bases, with 14 bases between. This CDR3 is built from 13 residues. The germline gives CDR1 SGDLS, CDR2 YYNGEE. CDR3 sequence reads: CASSGLLSKTIYF. The CDR3 coding sequence is TGTGCCAGCAGCGGACTCCTAAGTAAAACCATATATTTT.

V and J are TRBV6-5 and TRBJ2-7; tentatively, D is TRBD1 (5 bases). This CDR3 comprises 14 residues. Deletions cut 2 bases from V and 2 bases from J, with 10 bases between. Germline loops: CDR1 MNHEY, CDR2 SVGAGI. As DNA, the CDR3 is TGTGCCAGCAGTTACGACACAGGCACCTACGAGCAGTACTTC. Translated, it gives CASSYDTGTYEQYF.

The chain is built from TRBV18 and TRBJ2-3, with 7 positions matching TRBD2. In germline, CDR1 is KGHSH, CDR2 LQKENI. The CDR3 has 14 amino acids. V trimming: 4 bases; J trimming: 2 bases; junction bases outside the gene matches: 3. CDR3 sequence: CASSRAGVTDTQYF. Written as DNA, the CDR3 is TGTGCCAGCTCACGGGCGGGGGTCACAGATACGCAGTATTTT.

The rearrangement links TRBV27 to TRBJ2-2; TRBD2 matches at 7 bases. CDR3 length: 16 residues. The trim removed 3 bases at V and 2 bases at J, leaving 6 bases unmatched. The germline gives CDR1 MNHEY, CDR2 SMNVEV (reference sequence). The CDR3 region has the DNA TGTGCCAGCAGTTTTCTCGCGGGAGCCAACACCGGGGAGCTGTTTTTT. Translation gives CASSFLAGANTGELFF.